This paragraph covers one T cell receptor (beta chain) sequence. This record belongs to a study of blood T cell repertoires in COVID-19. Generated by immunoSEQ multiplex PCR, the TCRdb table keeps only in-frame clones and is missing some. The sample lists roughly 250,000 clones, around four fifths seen once, with about 3.9% in the top ten. The age range of participants was 18 to 89 years, with residence in about two dozen US areas. A case of COVID-19 had been met by exposed participants within 2 weeks before study entry. The source of this sequence is a woman aged 40-49 years who had been exposed to COVID-19. Sequencing input: PBMCs or T cells enriched from blood (not recorded which).

The CDR3 region has the DNA TGTGCCAGCAGCCAAGGTTCAGGGTTAGCTTTCTTT. It yields the protein CASSQGSGLAFF. This chain connects TRBV14 to TRBJ1-1; weak D call: TRBD1 (5 bases). Between the trimmed V and J ends, which lost 1 base and 10 bases, there was a span of 10 bases. The CDR3 contains 12 residues. Germline assignment: CDR1 SGHDN and CDR2 FVKESK.